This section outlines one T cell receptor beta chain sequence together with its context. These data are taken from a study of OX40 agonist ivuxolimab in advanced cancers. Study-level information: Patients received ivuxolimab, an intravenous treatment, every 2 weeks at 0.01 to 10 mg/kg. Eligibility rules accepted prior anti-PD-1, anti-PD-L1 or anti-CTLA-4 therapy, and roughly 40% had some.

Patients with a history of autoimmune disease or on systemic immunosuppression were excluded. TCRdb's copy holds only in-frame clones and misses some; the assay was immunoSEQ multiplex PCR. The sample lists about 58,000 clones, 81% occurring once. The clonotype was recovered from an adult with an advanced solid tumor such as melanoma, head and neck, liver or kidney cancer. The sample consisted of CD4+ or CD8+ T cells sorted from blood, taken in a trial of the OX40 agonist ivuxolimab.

The CDR3 loop is CARSSDPGNTSPLHF. CDR3 nucleotides: TGTGCCAGAAGCTCAGATCCAGGGAACACCTCACCCCTCCACTTT. The rearrangement uses TRBV5-3 and TRBJ1-6; D possibly corresponds to TRBD1 (5 bases). TRBV5-3 is placed among ORFs of uncertain function. The CDR3 has 15 residues. The germline V and J ends were trimmed by 3 bases and 10 bases, with 17 bases remaining between them.